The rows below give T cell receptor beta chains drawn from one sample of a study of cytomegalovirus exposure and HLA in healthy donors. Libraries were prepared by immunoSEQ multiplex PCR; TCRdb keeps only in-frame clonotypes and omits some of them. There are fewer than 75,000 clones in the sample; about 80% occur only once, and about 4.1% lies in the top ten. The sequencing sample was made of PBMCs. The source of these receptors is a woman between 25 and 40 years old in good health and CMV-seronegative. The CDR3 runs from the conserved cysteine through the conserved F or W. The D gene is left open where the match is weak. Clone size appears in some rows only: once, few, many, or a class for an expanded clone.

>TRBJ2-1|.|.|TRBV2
CASSDLRGEQFF
TGTGCCAGCAGCGACCTCCGGGGGGAGCAGTTCTTC
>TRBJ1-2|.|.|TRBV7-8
CASSRRQLGSDYGYTF
TGTGCCAGCAGCAGACGACAGTTGGGGTCTGACTATGGCTACACCTTC
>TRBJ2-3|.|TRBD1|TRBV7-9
CASSLTRQGQDTQYF
TGTGCCAGCAGCTTAACCCGACAGGGGCAAGATACGCAGTATTTT
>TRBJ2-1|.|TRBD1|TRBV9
CASSVATGGKEEQFF
TGTGCCAGCAGCGTAGCGACAGGGGGGAAGGAGGAGCAGTTCTTC
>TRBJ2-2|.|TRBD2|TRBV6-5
CASSRLAGGRGELFF
TGTGCCAGCAGTAGACTAGCGGGGGGGCGCGGGGAGCTGTTTTTT
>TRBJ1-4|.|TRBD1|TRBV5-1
CASSPGQPNEKLFF
TGCGCCAGCAGCCCGGGACAGCCTAATGAAAAACTGTTTTTT
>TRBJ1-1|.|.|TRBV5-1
CASSLAAGNTEAFF
TGCGCCAGCAGCTTGGCAGCAGGGAACACTGAAGCTTTCTTT
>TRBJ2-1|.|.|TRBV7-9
CASSSGSLSYNEQFF
TGTGCCAGCAGTTCAGGGTCACTTTCCTACAATGAGCAGTTCTTC
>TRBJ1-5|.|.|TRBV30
CAWSNFRDQPQHF
TGTGCCTGGAGTAACTTCAGGGATCAGCCCCAGCATTTT
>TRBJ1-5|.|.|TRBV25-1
CASSDYPGGGQPQHF
TGTGCCAGCAGTGATTATCCGGGGGGGGGACAGCCCCAGCATTTT
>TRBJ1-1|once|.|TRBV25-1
CASSAGSNTEAFF
TGTGCCAGCAGTGCAGGCTCGAACACTGAAGCTTTCTTT
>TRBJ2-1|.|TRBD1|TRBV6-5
CASSYARQGGFNEQFF
TGTGCCAGCAGTTACGCCCGACAGGGGGGCTTTAATGAGCAGTTCTTC
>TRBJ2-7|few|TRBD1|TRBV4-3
CASSSGRGRYEQYF
TGCGCCAGCAGTAGCGGCAGGGGGCGTTACGAGCAGTACTTC
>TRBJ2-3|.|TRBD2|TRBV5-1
CASSLASGRASTDTQYF
TGCGCCAGCAGCTTGGCTAGCGGGAGAGCTAGCACAGATACGCAGTATTTT
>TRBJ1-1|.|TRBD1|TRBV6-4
CASSDHWLTGGVEAFF
TGTGCCAGCAGTGACCATTGGCTTACAGGGGGCGTTGAAGCTTTCTTT
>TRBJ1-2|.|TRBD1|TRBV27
CASRGQGDGYTF
TGTGCCAGCAGGGGACAGGGGGATGGCTACACCTTC
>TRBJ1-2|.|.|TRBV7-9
CASSLGHGREGYTF
TGTGCCAGCAGCTTAGGACACGGCAGAGAGGGCTACACCTTC
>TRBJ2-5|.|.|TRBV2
CASRTSPTEYQEETQYF
TGTGCCAGCAGGACAAGTCCGACAGAATACCAGGAAGAGACCCAGTACTTC
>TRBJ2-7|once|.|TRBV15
CATEKGESSYEQYF
TGTGCCACGGAAAAAGGAGAAAGCTCCTACGAGCAGTACTTC
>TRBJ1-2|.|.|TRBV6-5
CASRVNRDLYGYTF
TGTGCCAGCAGGGTAAACAGGGACCTCTATGGCTACACCTTC
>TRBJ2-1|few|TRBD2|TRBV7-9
CASSKTSGVYNEQFF
TGTGCCAGCAGCAAGACTAGCGGGGTTTACAATGAGCAGTTCTTC
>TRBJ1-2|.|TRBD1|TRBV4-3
CASSQDRQGGGGYTF
TGCGCCAGCAGCCAAGATCGACAGGGGGGTGGTGGCTACACCTTC
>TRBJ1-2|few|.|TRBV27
CASSLDHRAGYTF
TGTGCCAGCAGTTTAGACCACAGGGCTGGCTACACCTTC
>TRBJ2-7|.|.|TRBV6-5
CASSYRWTQYEQYF
TGTGCCAGCAGTTATAGGTGGACACAGTACGAGCAGTACTTC
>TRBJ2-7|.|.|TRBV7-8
CASSSFTATYEQYF
TGTGCCAGCAGCTCCTTCACAGCTACCTACGAGCAGTACTTC
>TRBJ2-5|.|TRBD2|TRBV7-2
CASSLGLLAGEETQYF
TGTGCCAGCAGCTTAGGCCTACTAGCGGGAGAGGAGACCCAGTACTTC
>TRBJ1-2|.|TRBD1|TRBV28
CASSPTPGQAYGYTF
TGTGCCAGCAGTCCTACACCGGGACAGGCGTATGGCTACACCTTC
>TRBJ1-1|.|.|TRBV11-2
CASSFSGTEAFF
TGTGCCAGCAGCTTCTCCGGCACTGAAGCTTTCTTT
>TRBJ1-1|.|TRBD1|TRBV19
CASGQGRNTEAFF
TGTGCCAGCGGACAGGGGCGGAACACTGAAGCTTTCTTT
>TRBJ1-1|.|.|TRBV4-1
CASSQDFVTEKAFF
TGCGCCAGCAGCCAAGATTTCGTGACGGAGAAAGCTTTCTTT
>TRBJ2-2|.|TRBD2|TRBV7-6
CASRRTSTAGELFF
TGTGCCAGCAGACGGACTAGTACGGCCGGGGAGCTGTTTTTT
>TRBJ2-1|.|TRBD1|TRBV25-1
CASSEVRGQEYNEQFF
TGTGCCAGCAGTGAAGTTCGGGGACAGGAGTACAATGAGCAGTTCTTC
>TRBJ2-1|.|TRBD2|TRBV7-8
CAAHSGAYNEQFF
TGTGCCGCCCATAGCGGGGCTTACAATGAGCAGTTCTTC
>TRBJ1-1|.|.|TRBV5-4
CASSNLIGGLMNTEAFF
TGTGCCAGCAGCAATTTGATTGGAGGATTGATGAACACTGAAGCTTTCTTT
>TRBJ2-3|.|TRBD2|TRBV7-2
CASSLLKTSGSTDTQYF
TGTGCCAGCAGCTTACTAAAGACTAGCGGGAGCACAGATACGCAGTATTTT
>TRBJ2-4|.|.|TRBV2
CASSPRQDLAKNIQYF
TGTGCCAGCAGCCCCCGACAGGATCTGGCCAAAAACATTCAGTACTTC